These 24 T cell receptor beta chains originate from one sample sequenced in a study of blood T cell repertoires in COVID-19. This table comes from immunoSEQ multiplex PCR, and its TCRdb copy is limited to in-frame clones, with some not included. The sample yields about 220,000 clones, roughly four fifths seen once. Sequencing was performed on peripheral blood. These receptor sequences come from a woman aged 55-70 years with acute or convalescent COVID-19.

The V call is TRBV3-1 (or the pseudogene TRBV3-2), the J call TRBJ1-2, with a weak D call TRBD1 (6 bases). Germline values: CDR1 LGHDT, CDR2 YNNKEL (reference sequence). With 0 bases removed from V and 10 bases from J, the gap between germline ends came to 9 bases. The CDR3 covers 12 residues. This CDR3 is CASSQERQDYTF. The CDR3 DNA sequence: TGTGCCAGCAGCCAAGAAAGACAGGACTACACCTTC.

The chain links TRBV13 to TRBJ1-1; 8 bases are shared with TRBD1. From germline, CDR1 is PRHDT and CDR2 FYEKMQ (reference sequence). There are 14 residues in the CDR3. V gave up 5 bases and J gave up 2 bases; unmatched junction bases: 4. CDR3 in amino acids: CASSLDRGNTEAFF. Here the CDR3 DNA reads TGTGCCAGCAGCCTCGACAGGGGAAACACTGAAGCTTTCTTT.

The chain couples TRBV5-4 to TRBJ2-7, with 9 bases that match TRBD1. This CDR3 comprises 15 residues. In germline, CDR1 is SGHNT, CDR2 YYREEE (reference sequence). With 4 bases clipped from V and 6 bases from J, the junction kept 11 bases outside the gene matches. The CDR3 DNA follows: TGTGCCAGCAGCGGACTAGGACAGGGGAGCGGCGAGCAGTACTTC. It yields the protein CASSGLGQGSGEQYF.

This chain joins TRBV5-5 and TRBJ1-2; 10 bases are a match to TRBD1. CDR3 length: 15 amino acids. The germline gives CDR1 SGHKS, CDR2 YYEKEE (reference sequence). After removal of 4 bases from V and 6 bases from J, the junction contained 9 bases not matched to a gene. This CDR3 is CASSVAGTGANGYTF. CDR3 nucleotides: TGTGCCAGCAGCGTTGCCGGGACAGGGGCAAATGGCTACACCTTC.

The rearrangement uses TRBV6-5 and TRBJ1-6, with 7 bases fitting TRBD1. This CDR3 has 15 amino acids. V lost 7 bases, J lost 7 bases, and 10 bases stayed unmatched. Germline V gene lookup returns CDR1 MNHEY and CDR2 SVGAGI. CDR3 sequence reads: CASNKPGTENSPLHF. CDR3 nucleotides: TGTGCCAGCAATAAACCCGGGACAGAGAATTCACCCCTCCACTTT.

This clone has more than one count but fewer than ten. This chain links TRBV10-1 with TRBJ1-3, with 7 bases aligning to TRBD1. CDR1 is WNHNN and CDR2 is SYGVQD in the germline V gene (reference sequence). With 1 base clipped from V and 0 bases from J, the junction kept 9 bases outside the gene matches. This CDR3 has 18 amino acids. The CDR3 nucleotides are TGCGCCAGCAGTGAGTTGAAAACAGGGGCCGCCTCTGGAAACACCATATATTTT. This codes for CASSELKTGAASGNTIYF.

This clone appeared a single time. The chain links TRBV4-1 to TRBJ1-2; a possible D gene is TRBD1 (5 bases). The germline V and J ends were trimmed by 2 bases and 6 bases, with 25 bases remaining between them. The CDR3 length is 18 residues. The germline V gene encodes CDR1 MGHRA and CDR2 YSYEKL. The CDR3: CASSQKPFGGGTPDGYTF. Written as DNA, the CDR3 is TGCGCCAGCAGCCAAAAACCTTTTGGGGGGGGGACTCCTGATGGCTACACCTTC.

The rearrangement links TRBV9 to TRBJ2-3; 14 bases align to TRBD2. V lost 2 bases to trimming and J lost 3 bases; unmatched junction nucleotides: 2. CDR1 SGDLS and CDR2 YYNGEE come from the germline V gene. This CDR3 has 16 residues. CDR3 DNA sequence: TGTGCCAGCAGCGTGGGACTAGCGGGGGAAACAGATACGCAGTATTTT. Its protein product is CASSVGLAGETDTQYF.

This clone was counted between two and nine times. The J gene is TRBJ2-3, the V gene TRBV4-1; TRBD2 might be the D (6 bases). The CDR3 runs 17 residues. The germline V and J ends were trimmed by 0 bases and 2 bases, with 15 bases remaining between them. Looked up from germline, CDR1 is MGHRA and CDR2 is YSYEKL. In DNA, the CDR3 is TGCGCCAGCAGCCAAGAGGGGCTAGCGATAATCACAGATACGCAGTATTTT. It translates to CASSQEGLAIITDTQYF.

The chain joins TRBV6-6 to TRBJ1-4, with 7 bases aligning to TRBD1. V gave up 5 bases and J gave up 8 bases; unmatched junction bases: 5. The CDR3 is 13 amino acids. Germline V gene sequence: CDR1 MNHNY, CDR2 SVGAGI (reference sequence). CDR3 in DNA: TGTGCCAGCAGTGGTGGGACAGCGGAAAAACTGTTTTTT. It codes for CASSGGTAEKLFF.

The J gene is TRBJ2-7, the V gene TRBV19, with 9 bases fitting TRBD1. Germline-derived CDR1 and CDR2 are LNHDA and SQIVND (reference sequence). J was trimmed by 1 base and V by 4 bases; bases with no gene match: 2. CDR3 length: 14 amino acids. The CDR3 loop reads CASSRQGGSYEQYF. The CDR3 DNA is TGTGCCAGTAGTAGACAGGGGGGATCCTACGAGCAGTACTTC.

Comment on this clone: The germline gene is not matched at one end of the junction; a read error may be the cause. This sequence joins TRBV5-1 and TRBJ2-3; D is perhaps TRBD2 (6 bases). This CDR3 region has 11 residues. Per the germline V gene, CDR1 is SGHRS and CDR2 is YFSETQ. The CDR3 sequence is CASSYGGAKSF. DNA for the CDR3: TGCGCCAGCAGCTATGGCGGGGCGAAGTCTTTT.

This sequence joins TRBV5-6 and TRBJ1-6; TRBD1 matches at 8 bases. This CDR3 spans 15 amino acids. V trimming: 3 bases; J trimming: 7 bases; junction bases outside the gene matches: 6. Germline assignment: CDR1 SGHDT and CDR2 YYEEEE. CDR3 sequence: CASSYRQGRNSPLHF. CDR3 DNA: TGTGCCAGCAGCTACCGACAGGGGAGGAATTCACCCCTCCACTTT.

This sequence joins TRBV4-2 and TRBJ1-2; tentatively, D is TRBD1 (5 bases). The V end lost 0 bases, the J end lost 3 bases, and 8 bases lay between the germline ends. The CDR3 is 14 residues long. The germline V gene encodes CDR1 LGHNA and CDR2 YNFKEQ. The CDR3 sequence is CASSQDRGDYGYTF. CDR3 bases: TGTGCCAGCAGCCAAGATCGGGGGGACTATGGCTACACCTTC.

This sequence joins TRBV9 and TRBJ1-5; 9 nucleotides line up with TRBD1. Germline V gives CDR1 SGDLS, CDR2 YYNGEE. V dropped 3 bases and J dropped 4; count of bases not matched to a gene: 5. This CDR3 has 15 residues. The CDR3 nucleotides are TGTGCCAGCAGCGAGGGGACAGGGCAGAATCAGCCCCAGCATTTT. Protein product: CASSEGTGQNQPQHF.

This clone was counted at least ten times. The V gene is TRBV18, the J gene TRBJ2-7, with TRBD1 matching 7 bases. The CDR3 covers 13 residues. Germline assignment: CDR1 KGHSH and CDR2 LQKENI. The junction had 4 bases not matched to a gene; V was cut back by 5 bases and J by 3 bases. CDR3 region: CASSGDRDYEQYF. The CDR3 nucleotides are TGTGCCAGCTCAGGCGACAGGGACTACGAGCAGTACTTC. Drawing the rest from reference TRBV18 and TRBJ2-7, the complete variable domain is NAGVMQNPRHLVRRRGQEARLRCSPMKGHSHVYWYRQLPEEGLKFMVYLQKENIIDESGMPKERFSAEFPKEGPSILRIQQVVRGDSAAYFCASSGDRDYEQYFGPGTRLTVT.

This rearrangement joins TRBV9 to TRBJ2-1; D gene unclear. The CDR3 extends over 13 amino acids. Germline CDR1 is SGDLS and CDR2 is YYNGEE. The V gene lost 0 bases and the J gene lost 8 bases, with 9 bases spanning the gap. The CDR3 DNA sequence: TGTGCCAGCAGCGTAGGGGCCCGCGATGAGCAGTTCTTC. Its translation: CASSVGARDEQFF. Together with reference TRBV9 and TRBJ2-1, the CDR3 gives the full variable domain: DSGVTQTPKHLITATGQRVTLRCSPRSGDLSVYWYQQSLDQGLQFLIQYYNGEERAKGNILERFSAQQFPDLHSELNLSSLELGDSALYFCASSVGARDEQFFGPGTRLTVL.

This clone appeared a single time. The J gene is TRBJ2-2, the V gene TRBV9; D is perhaps TRBD1 (6 bases). The V and J ends lost 3 bases and 7 bases respectively, with 13 bases between them. The CDR3 runs 14 residues. CDR1 SGDLS and CDR2 YYNGEE come from the germline V gene. The CDR3 loop is CASSGTALNGELFF. The DNA for the CDR3 is TGTGCCAGCAGCGGGACAGCCCTTAACGGGGAGCTGTTTTTT.

The rearrangement joins TRBV27 to TRBJ2-3; a weak D match, TRBD2 (6 bases). The CDR3 has 13 amino acids. Germline V lookup: CDR1 MNHEY, CDR2 SMNVEV (reference sequence). Deletions cut 4 bases from V and 9 bases from J, with 14 bases between. The CDR3 region has the DNA TGTGCCAGCAGTTGGGGCATTGGGGGGACGCAGTATTTT. This sequence encodes CASSWGIGGTQYF.

The chain has TRBV2 and TRBJ2-7; TRBD2 matches at 9 bases. Germline V gene data show CDR1 as SNHLY and CDR2 as FYNNEI. V lost 5 bases, J lost 0 bases, and 11 bases stayed unmatched. This CDR3 contains 17 residues. CDR3 nucleotide sequence: TGTGCCAGCAGTACCCCTAGCGGGGACTCTATCTCCTACGAGCAGTACTTC. Protein product: CASSTPSGDSISYEQYF.

The J gene is TRBJ1-1, the V gene TRBV30, with D uncertain. This CDR3 region has 13 residues. Germline V gene lookup returns CDR1 GTSNPN and CDR2 SVGIG (reference sequence). V was cut by 2 bases and J by 0 bases, with 7 bases left in between. CDR3 coding DNA: TGTGCCTGGAGTTCGGGTATGAACACTGAAGCTTTCTTT. Protein: CAWSSGMNTEAFF.

V is TRBV3-1 (or the pseudogene TRBV3-2) and J is TRBJ2-1; 10 positions agree with TRBD2. Germline V gene lookup returns CDR1 LGHDT and CDR2 YNNKEL (reference sequence). V lost 0 bases, J lost 6 bases, and 5 bases stayed unmatched. The CDR3 is 16 residues long. The CDR3 sequence is CASSQDLLAGVNEQFF. The DNA of the CDR3 is TGTGCCAGCAGCCAAGATCTCCTAGCGGGGGTCAATGAGCAGTTCTTC.

The chain joins TRBV2 to TRBJ2-5; a possible D gene is TRBD1 (5 bases). This CDR3 comprises 11 residues. Germline values: CDR1 SNHLY, CDR2 FYNNEI. V lost 4 bases and J 10 bases, leaving 10 bases between the germline ends. The CDR3 sequence is CASSGDGHQYF. CDR3 nucleotide sequence: TGTGCCAGCAGTGGTGACGGACACCAGTACTTC.

This rearrangement joins TRBV2 to TRBJ2-7; 11 nucleotides match TRBD2. Germline V lookup: CDR1 SNHLY, CDR2 FYNNEI. V gave up 3 bases and J gave up 5 bases; unmatched junction bases: 9. The CDR3 sequence is 16 residues long. The CDR3 sequence is CASSDSGGAGWNEQYF. In nucleotides, the CDR3 is TGTGCCAGCAGTGATAGCGGGGGGGCCGGTTGGAACGAGCAGTACTTC.